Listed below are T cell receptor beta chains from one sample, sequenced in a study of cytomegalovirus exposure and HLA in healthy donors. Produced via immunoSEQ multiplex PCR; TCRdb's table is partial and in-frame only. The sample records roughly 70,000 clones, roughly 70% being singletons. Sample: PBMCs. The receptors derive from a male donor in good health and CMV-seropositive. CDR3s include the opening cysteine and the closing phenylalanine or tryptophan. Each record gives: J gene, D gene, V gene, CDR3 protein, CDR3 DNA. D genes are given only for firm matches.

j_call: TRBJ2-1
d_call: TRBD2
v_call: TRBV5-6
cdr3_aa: CASSPRGLAGVYNEQFF
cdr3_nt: TGTGCCAGCAGCCCACGCGGACTAGCGGGAGTCTACAATGAGCAGTTCTTC

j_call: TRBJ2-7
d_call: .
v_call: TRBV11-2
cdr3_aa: CASSLLYSSYEQYF
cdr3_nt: TGTGCCAGCAGCTTATTATACAGCTCCTACGAGCAGTACTTC

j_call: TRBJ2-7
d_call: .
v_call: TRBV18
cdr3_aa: CASSPGSSYEQYF
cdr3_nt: TGTGCCAGCTCACCAGGGAGCTCCTACGAGCAGTACTTC

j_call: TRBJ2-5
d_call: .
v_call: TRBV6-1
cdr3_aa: CASSGRAGWETQYF
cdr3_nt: TGTGCCAGCAGTGGCAGGGCCGGTTGGGAGACCCAGTACTTC

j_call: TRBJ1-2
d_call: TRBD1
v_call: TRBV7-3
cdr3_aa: CASSPGDRAGGYTF
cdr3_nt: TGTGCCAGCAGCCCGGGGGACAGGGCTGGAGGCTACACCTTC

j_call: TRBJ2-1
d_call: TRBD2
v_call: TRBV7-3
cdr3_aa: CASSSTSGRAQVQFF
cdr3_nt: TGTGCCAGCAGCTCTACTAGCGGGAGGGCCCAAGTGCAGTTCTTC

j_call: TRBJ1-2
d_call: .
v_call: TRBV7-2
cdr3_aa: CASSGGASPGYGYTF
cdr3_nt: TGTGCCAGCAGCGGGGGGGCCAGTCCGGGATATGGCTACACCTTC

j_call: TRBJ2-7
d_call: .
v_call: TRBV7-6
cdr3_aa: CASSLGQGGYEQYF
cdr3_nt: TGTGCCAGCAGCTTAGGGCAGGGGGGCTACGAGCAGTACTTC

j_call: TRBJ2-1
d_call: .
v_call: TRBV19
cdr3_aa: CASSIWQDNEQFF
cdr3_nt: TGTGCCAGTAGTATTTGGCAGGACAATGAGCAGTTCTTC

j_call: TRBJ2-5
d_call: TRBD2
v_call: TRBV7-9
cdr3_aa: CASSRTSGRSQETQYF
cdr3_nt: TGTGCCAGCAGCCGGACTAGCGGGAGGTCCCAAGAGACCCAGTACTTC

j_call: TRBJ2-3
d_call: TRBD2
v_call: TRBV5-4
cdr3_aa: CASGHSGSTDTQYF
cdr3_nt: TGTGCCAGCGGTCATAGCGGGAGCACAGATACGCAGTATTTT

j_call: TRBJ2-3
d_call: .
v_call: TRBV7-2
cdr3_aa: CASTPAGRSTDTQYF
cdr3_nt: TGTGCCAGCACCCCCGCGGGGCGAAGCACAGATACGCAGTATTTT

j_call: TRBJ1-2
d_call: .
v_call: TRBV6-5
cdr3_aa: CASSTYEAGNYGYTF
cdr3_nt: TGTGCCAGCAGCACCTATGAAGCGGGCAACTATGGCTACACCTTC

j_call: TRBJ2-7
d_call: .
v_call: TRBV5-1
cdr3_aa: CASSWTVDYEQYF
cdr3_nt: TGCGCCAGCAGCTGGACAGTAGACTACGAGCAGTACTTC

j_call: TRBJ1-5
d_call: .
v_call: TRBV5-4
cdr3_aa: CASSWRQPHSNQPQHF
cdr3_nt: TGTGCCAGCAGCTGGAGACAGCCGCATAGCAATCAGCCCCAGCATTTT

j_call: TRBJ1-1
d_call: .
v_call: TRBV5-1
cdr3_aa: CASSLEAGSTEAFF
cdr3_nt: TGCGCCAGCAGCCTGGAGGCGGGCTCCACTGAAGCTTTCTTT

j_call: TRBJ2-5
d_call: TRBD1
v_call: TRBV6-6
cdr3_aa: CASSYGQGWETQYF
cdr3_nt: TGTGCCAGCAGTTATGGACAGGGGTGGGAGACCCAGTACTTC

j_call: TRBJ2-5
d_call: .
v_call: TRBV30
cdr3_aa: CAWSDGQQETQYF
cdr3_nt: TGTGCCTGGAGCGACGGACAGCAAGAGACCCAGTACTTC